These 20 T cell receptor beta chains share one sample of origin, sequenced in a study of blood T cell repertoires in COVID-19. Repertoires were generated with immunoSEQ multiplex PCR, while TCRdb's copy carries only in-frame clones and drops some. The sample includes about 80,000 clones, under 80% seen only once; the top ten take about a sixth. Sequences were obtained from peripheral blood. These receptors all come from a human donor in a cohort sampled during active COVID-19.

In DNA, the CDR3 is TGTGCCCTGGACATCCTAGGGGGAGAGACCCAGTACTTC. Translation gives CALDILGGETQYF. This chain joins TRBV3-1 (or the pseudogene TRBV3-2) and TRBJ2-5; possible D gene TRBD1, 6 bases. With 11 bases removed from V and 4 bases from J, the gap between germline ends came to 17 bases. Germline-derived CDR1 and CDR2 are LGHDT and YNNKEL (reference sequence). The CDR3 sequence is 13 residues long.

The chain couples TRBV7-6 to TRBJ2-7, with D perhaps TRBD1 (6 bases). From germline, CDR1 is SGHVS and CDR2 FNYEAQ. The CDR3 contains 13 residues. V was trimmed by 0 bases and J by 7 bases, leaving 10 bases between them. The CDR3 reads CASSLAVQGEQYV. CDR3 coding DNA: TGTGCCAGCAGCTTAGCCGTCCAGGGGGAGCAGTACGTC.

This CDR3 is CASGEKGTAEAFF. The CDR3 region has the DNA TGTGCCAGCGGGGAGAAGGGAACGGCTGAAGCTTTCTTT. This chain connects TRBV6-5 to TRBJ1-1; no firm D call. CDR3 size: 13 residues. Germline CDR1 MNHEY, CDR2 SVGAGI. Deletions cut 8 bases from V and 6 bases from J, with 16 bases between.

V is TRBV5-1 and J is TRBJ2-3; perhaps TRBD2 as D (5 bases). The CDR3 consists of 15 residues. V was trimmed by 4 bases and J by 0 bases, leaving 12 bases between them. The germline gives CDR1 SGHRS, CDR2 YFSETQ. The CDR3 bases are TGCGCCAGCAGCCTCCGGACTCCTAGCACAGATACGCAGTATTTT. This gives the protein CASSLRTPSTDTQYF. Full variable domain (missing parts from reference TRBV5-1 and TRBJ2-3): KAGVTQTPRYLIKTRGQQVTLSCSPISGHRSVSWYQQTPGQGLQFLFEYFSETQRNKGNFPGRFSGRQFSNSRSEMNVSTLELGDSALYLCASSLRTPSTDTQYFGPGTRLTVL.

Only a few counts were recorded for this clone. The same CDR3 is also encoded by other DNA sequences in this sample. The rearrangement uses TRBV19 and TRBJ2-3; TRBD2 matches at 7 bases. The CDR3 is made up of 15 amino acids. V lost 4 bases to trimming and J lost 0 bases; unmatched junction nucleotides: 4. Germline V gene lookup returns CDR1 LNHDA and CDR2 SQIVND (reference sequence). The CDR3 loop reads CASSTPAGSTDTQYF. The CDR3 DNA sequence: TGTGCCAGTAGTACCCCAGCGGGGAGCACAGATACGCAGTATTTT.

This clone was seen once. The chain couples TRBV30 to TRBJ2-5; 7 bases fit TRBD2. V lost 1 base, J lost 4 bases, and 3 bases stayed unmatched. In germline, CDR1 is GTSNPN, CDR2 SVGIG (reference sequence). The length of the CDR3 is 13 residues. CDR3 bases: TGTGCCTGGAGTGGTTTAGCGGGAGAGACCCAGTACTTC. Its translation: CAWSGLAGETQYF.

The chain recombines TRBV5-1 with TRBJ1-2; 7 bases align to TRBD1. The CDR3 contains 14 residues. Unmatched junction bases numbered 11, after V lost 4 bases and J lost 8 bases. Germline loops: CDR1 SGHRS, CDR2 YFSETQ. This chain's CDR3 is CASSPGAQGGGYTF. In nucleotides, the CDR3 is TGCGCCAGCAGCCCTGGGGCGCAGGGGGGAGGCTACACCTTC.

The chain joins TRBV2 to TRBJ2-1, with a weak D call TRBD2 (5 bases). Deletions cut 3 bases from V and 8 bases from J, with 8 bases between. The germline gives CDR1 SNHLY, CDR2 FYNNEI. The CDR3 extends over 12 amino acids. This CDR3 reads CASSDGRDEQFF. The CDR3 region has the DNA TGTGCCAGCAGTGATGGGCGGGATGAGCAGTTCTTC. The full variable domain, with the rest looked up from reference TRBV2 and TRBJ2-1, is EPEVTQTPSHQVTQMGQEVILRCVPISNHLYFYWYRQILGQKVEFLVSFYNNEISEKSEIFDDQFSVERPDGSNFTLKIRSTKLEDSAMYFCASSDGRDEQFFGPGTRLTVL.

The rearrangement joins TRBV5-1 to TRBJ1-5; D unresolved. From germline, CDR1 is SGHRS and CDR2 YFSETQ. CDR3 length: 15 amino acids. V was shortened by 4 bases and J by 2 bases, with 13 bases between the two germline ends. CDR3 in amino acids: CASSADGLGNQPQHF. The DNA for the CDR3 is TGCGCCAGCAGCGCGGATGGACTGGGCAATCAGCCCCAGCATTTT.

This chain joins TRBV27 and TRBJ2-3; TRBD2 matches 14 bases. In germline, CDR1 is MNHEY, CDR2 SMNVEV (reference sequence). This CDR3 is built from 18 residues. V lost 4 bases, J lost 2 bases, and 8 bases stayed unmatched. The CDR3 reads CASSSPGLAGAYTDTQYF. Here the CDR3 DNA reads TGTGCCAGCAGTTCGCCGGGACTAGCGGGGGCCTACACAGATACGCAGTATTTT.

The V call is TRBV5-1, the J call TRBJ2-5; TRBD1 matches 10 bases. Unmatched junction bases numbered 13, after V lost 1 base and J lost 4 bases. The CDR3 sequence is 18 residues long. Germline CDR1 is SGHRS and CDR2 is YFSETQ. The CDR3 region has the DNA TGCGCCAGCAGCTTGTCTTCCCTGGGACAGGGGTCGGGAGAGACCCAGTACTTC. It translates to CASSLSSLGQGSGETQYF.

The chain carries TRBV28 and TRBJ2-7; 7 bases map to TRBD2. The germline gives CDR1 MDHEN, CDR2 SYDVKM. Losses at the gene ends were 2 bases for V and 4 bases for J; bases not matched to a gene: 5. The CDR3 loop spans 14 amino acids. In nucleotides, the CDR3 is TGTGCCAGCAGTTTAGCGGGGGACTCTTACGAGCAGTACTTC. This sequence encodes CASSLAGDSYEQYF.

This clone showed up just once. The V call is TRBV27, the J call TRBJ1-2, with D hard to call. The germline V gene encodes CDR1 MNHEY and CDR2 SMNVEV (reference sequence). The V end was cut by 0 bases, the J end by 4 bases, with 12 bases between. The CDR3 covers 15 residues. The CDR3 sequence: CASSLSSPPSYGYTF. The CDR3 region has the DNA TGTGCCAGCAGTTTATCATCGCCGCCCAGCTATGGCTACACCTTC.

This chain joins TRBV4-2 and TRBJ1-5, with unresolved D. V lost 0 bases, J lost 5 bases, and 8 bases lay in between. Germline loops: CDR1 LGHNA, CDR2 YNFKEQ. This CDR3 comprises 14 residues. As DNA, the CDR3 is TGTGCCAGCAGCCAAGATACGAGTTATCAGCCCCAGCATTTT. Translating it yields CASSQDTSYQPQHF.

The V call is TRBV6-1, the J call TRBJ1-1; no clear D. Trimming pared 3 bases from V and 6 bases from J, leaving 11 bases between. This CDR3 has 13 residues. Germline-derived CDR1 and CDR2 are MNHNS and SASEGT. CDR3 sequence reads: CASSEFGWAEAFF. The CDR3 DNA sequence: TGTGCCAGCAGTGAGTTCGGGTGGGCTGAAGCTTTCTTT.

The chain employs TRBV5-1 and TRBJ2-4; D unresolved. Deletions cut 0 bases from V and 1 base from J, with 5 bases between. Germline loops: CDR1 SGHRS, CDR2 YFSETQ. This CDR3 has 14 amino acids. This chain's CDR3 is CASSLDTAKNIQYF. The DNA of the CDR3 is TGCGCCAGCAGCTTGGACACGGCCAAAAACATTCAGTACTTC.

The chain combines TRBV18 with TRBJ2-7; D unresolved. Per germline, CDR1 KGHSH and CDR2 LQKENI. This CDR3 region has 14 residues. The V end lost 3 bases, the J end lost 2 bases, and 11 bases lay between the germline ends. In nucleotides, the CDR3 is TGTGCCAGCTCACCGGGCAGGCAAACCTACGAGCAGTACTTC. It codes for CASSPGRQTYEQYF.

The V gene is TRBV6-5, the J gene TRBJ2-3; 10 bases agree with TRBD2. The CDR3 length is 16 residues. CDR1 and CDR2 (germline): MNHEY, SVGAGI. Losses at the gene ends were 0 bases for V and 5 bases for J; bases not matched to a gene: 5. CDR3 bases: TGTGCCAGCAGTTACTCAGCGGGGGGGCCGGGAGATACGCAGTATTTT. This encodes CASSYSAGGPGDTQYF.

The chain recombines TRBV11-2 with TRBJ1-1; D is ambiguous. V lost 3 bases, J lost 4 bases, and 15 bases lay in between. This CDR3 comprises 15 residues. Per germline, CDR1 SGHAT and CDR2 FQNNGV. The CDR3 region is CASSFGWGVGTEAFF. In nucleotides, the CDR3 is TGTGCCAGCAGCTTCGGCTGGGGAGTGGGCACTGAAGCTTTCTTT.

The V gene is TRBV9, the J gene TRBJ2-1; 9 nucleotides match TRBD2. Germline CDR1 SGDLS, CDR2 YYNGEE. The V gene end was trimmed by 0 bases and the J gene end by 5 bases; junction bases not matched to a gene: 6. This CDR3 spans 16 amino acids. CDR3 in DNA: TGTGCCAGCAGCGTAGAAGCGGGAGGATACGACAATGAGCAGTTCTTC. Protein: CASSVEAGGYDNEQFF.